These 5 T cell receptor beta chains came from one sample sequenced in a study of T-cell memory formation after mild COVID-19. TCRdb reprocessed the 5' RACE reads with MiXCR, giving one entry per CDR3 protein. The table lists 250,000 to 300,000 distinct CDR3 sequences, around 15% of them singletons. Sequenced input: PBMCs or a T cell subset sorted from them (not recorded which). The receptors shown here come from a man aged 18-30 years who had mild COVID-19 (a few samples of this study predate the infection). Cell type and time point are not known.

The chain links TRBV7-2 to TRBJ2-5; 9 positions agree with TRBD2. The CDR3 totals 14 residues. J was trimmed by 1 base and V by 5 bases; bases with no gene match: 2. The germline V gene has CDR1 SGHTA and CDR2 FQGNSA. The CDR3 region has the DNA TGTGCCAGCAGCAGGGGACTAGCCCAAGAGACCCAGTACTTC. It translates to CASSRGLAQETQYF.

This clonotype turned up a few times. The rearrangement joins TRBV11-2 to TRBJ2-1, with D maybe TRBD2 (5 bases). There are 13 residues in the CDR3. Germline V gives CDR1 SGHAT, CDR2 FQNNGV. Trimming removed 1 base from V and 10 bases from J, with 11 bases in between. The DNA of the CDR3 is TGTGCCAGCAGCTTAGGCCAGACTACCGAGCAGTTCTTC. Its protein product is CASSLGQTTEQFF.

This clonotype has more than one count but fewer than ten. The junction differs from germline at one of its ends, possibly a read error. CDR3 nucleotides: TGTGCCAGCAGCTTACAAGAGAACGCTGAAGCTTTCTTT. It translates to CASSLQENAEAFF. The gene calls are TRBV7-6 and TRBJ1-1; D is ambiguous. CDR3 length: 13 amino acids. Looked up from germline, CDR1 is SGHVS and CDR2 is FNYEAQ.

In its sample, this clonotype was seen a few times. The chain links TRBV6-5 to TRBJ1-2; TRBD1 might be the D (6 bases). This CDR3 spans 13 amino acids. The V end was cut by 5 bases, the J end by 2 bases, with 9 bases between. Germline loops: CDR1 MNHEY, CDR2 SVGAGI. The CDR3 region has the DNA TGTGCCAGCAGTCAAACAGGGAACTATGGCTACACCTTC. It yields the protein CASSQTGNYGYTF.

The rearrangement links TRBV18 to TRBJ2-3, with unresolved D. Germline CDR1 KGHSH, CDR2 LQKENI. The CDR3 is made up of 14 amino acids. The V and J ends lost 0 bases and 5 bases respectively, with 9 bases between them. CDR3 amino acids: CASSPPGGQDTQYF. The CDR3 region has the DNA TGTGCCAGCTCACCACCGGGTGGGCAAGATACGCAGTATTTT.